This T cell receptor (beta chain) was sequenced in a study of CD8+ T cells in alopecia areata. Noted treatment: oral pan-JAK inhibitor, 5-10 mg twice daily. Lesional scalp tissue (obtained by punch biopsy) and peripheral blood were collected from alopecia areata patients. This clone was detected only once. Germline V gene data show CDR1 as MNHEY and CDR2 as SVGAGI. The trim removed 0 bases at V and 6 bases at J, leaving 5 bases unmatched. CDR3 size: 16 residues. Extracted RNA was reverse transcribed into cDNA, the sequencing template. Profiled with immunoSEQ multiplex PCR; TCRdb holds only in-frame clones, not every one. This sample carries about 300,000 clones, 55% to 70% of them seen once, and the ten largest clones take roughly 1.8%.

Sample: CD4+ T cells sorted from blood, taken at week 24, from a patient treated with tofacitinib. The clonotype comes from a human donor with alopecia areata. The chain links TRBV6-5 to TRBJ2-4, with 10 bases aligning to TRBD2. The CDR3 DNA sequence: TGTGCCAGCAGTTACTCCCCTTTAGCGGGGGGAAACATTCAGTACTTC. It translates to CASSYSPLAGGNIQYF.